This T cell receptor (beta chain) is drawn from a study of blood T cells in healthy people across ages. Findings and caveats of the study: There were more naive CD4+ cells and higher diversity in long-lived donors than in aged donors. Diversity of TCR beta per million T cells declined in a roughly linear way with age.

This clonotype was detected only a few times. Its antigen is currently unknown. The CDR3 extends over 14 amino acids. Per the germline V gene, CDR1 is SGDLS and CDR2 is YYNGEE. Trimming stripped 1 base from V and 2 bases from J, with 7 bases between. A sample-barcoded 5' primer and a J-beta primer mix were used in a second PCR of roughly 6 to 12 cycles. TCRdb called the 5' RACE reads again in MiXCR, with one record for every CDR3 protein. The sample shows about 1.6 million distinct CDR3 sequences, around 36% of them seen only once. The clonotype comes from a woman aged 25 to 39 in good health. The source material was blood. The genes are TRBV9 and TRBJ2-4; D gene unclear. The CDR3 coding sequence is TGTGCCAGCAGCGTAAGCGATTCCAAAAACATTCAGTACTTC. The encoded protein is CASSVSDSKNIQYF.